This T cell receptor beta chain originates from a study of blood T cell repertoires in COVID-19. About the research overall: Italy, Spain and the United States were the sources of the convalescent and acute COVID-19 samples. The analysed material was cDNA or gDNA that came from T cells, B-cell-depleted T cells, or PBMCs.

This CDR3 region has 15 residues. The V end lost 0 bases, the J end lost 4 bases, and 8 bases lay between the germline ends. The germline V gene has CDR1 SGHRS and CDR2 YFSETQ. This clone appeared a few times. Source study methods: By means of reference gene primer amplification, nucleated cell counts were estimated. The data were produced by immunoSEQ multiplex PCR, yet TCRdb's version contains in-frame clones alone and is incomplete. That table furnishes V, J and clone size, whereas the DNA furnished D and trimming. The sample contains approximately 45,000 clones, around 83% of which appear only once.

V is TRBV5-1 and J is TRBJ1-6; D not certain. Input material: peripheral blood. The origin of this receptor is a woman of 80 years or more with acute or convalescent COVID-19. This CDR3 is CASSLAGEYNSPLHF. The CDR3 DNA is TGCGCCAGCAGCTTGGCCGGGGAGTATAATTCACCCCTCCACTTT.